These 19 T cell receptor beta chains originate from one sample sequenced in a study of radiation and T cells in renal cell carcinoma. As for time point: blood 4 weeks post-SBRT, at nephrectomy. Indicated treatment: 15 Gy SBRT to primary tumor, nephrectomy 4 weeks later. Clones were read by immunoSEQ multiplex PCR, and TCRdb kept only the in-frame ones, dropping some. The data contain around 180,000 clones, roughly 90% of them singletons. This sample comprised blood, obtained from a patient whose treatment included radiotherapy and nephrectomy. These receptor sequences come from a woman in her forties or fifties with renal cell carcinoma.

The V gene is TRBV7-2, the J gene TRBJ2-3; no clear D. V lost 7 bases and J lost 6, with 14 bases in between. The CDR3 length is 13 residues. The V gene's germline CDR1 is SGHTA and CDR2 FQGNSA. The CDR3: CASTPLRTDTQYF. In nucleotides, the CDR3 is TGTGCCAGCACCCCCTTGAGGACGGATACGCAGTATTTT.

This rearrangement joins TRBV6-6 to TRBJ2-3; D may correspond to TRBD1 or TRBD2 (5 bases each). Germline lookup yields CDR1 MNHNY and CDR2 SVGAGI (reference sequence). The germline V and J ends were trimmed by 6 bases and 6 bases, with 19 bases remaining between them. The CDR3 loop spans 15 amino acids. The CDR3 protein is CASSGAGLPRDTQYF. DNA of the CDR3: TGTGCCAGCAGCGGGGCAGGGCTCCCCCGGGATACGCAGTATTTT.

The J gene is TRBJ2-5, the V gene TRBV9; D is unclear. Deletions cut 0 bases from V and 4 bases from J, with 7 bases between. Germline V lookup: CDR1 SGDLS, CDR2 YYNGEE. The CDR3 consists of 13 residues. The CDR3: CASSVGPLETQYF. The CDR3 bases are TGTGCCAGCAGCGTAGGCCCGTTAGAGACCCAGTACTTC. The full variable domain, in which reference TRBV9 and TRBJ2-5 provide the parts outside the CDR3, is DSGVTQTPKHLITATGQRVTLRCSPRSGDLSVYWYQQSLDQGLQFLIQYYNGEERAKGNILERFSAQQFPDLHSELNLSSLELGDSALYFCASSVGPLETQYFGPGTRLLVL.

This chain links TRBV7-3 with TRBJ2-3, with 14 bases lining up with TRBD2. CDR1 and CDR2 from the germline V gene are SGHTA and FQGTGA. Unmatched junction bases numbered 4, after V lost 4 bases and J lost 4 bases. The CDR3 covers 16 residues. CDR3 amino acids: CASSSGLAGGSDTQYF. DNA for the CDR3: TGTGCCAGCAGCTCCGGACTAGCGGGGGGATCAGATACGCAGTATTTT.

J is TRBJ1-2 and V is TRBV25-1; 8 bases fit TRBD1. CDR1 and CDR2 from the germline V gene are MGHDK and SYGVNS. The CDR3 is made up of 13 amino acids. The trim removed 7 bases at V and 2 bases at J, leaving 3 bases unmatched. The CDR3, as DNA: TGTGCCAGCAAGGACAGGGCCAACTATGGCTACACCTTC. Encoded protein: CASKDRANYGYTF.

The gene calls are TRBV2 and TRBJ1-4; a possible D gene is TRBD1 (5 bases). The CDR3 covers 16 residues. Germline CDR1 and CDR2: SNHLY and FYNNEI. The V end lost 4 bases, the J end lost 2 bases, and 14 bases lay between the germline ends. The CDR3 sequence is CASSVFGAGTNEKLFF. The CDR3 nucleotides read TGTGCCAGCAGTGTATTCGGGGCAGGGACTAATGAAAAACTGTTTTTT.

This sequence joins TRBV18 and TRBJ2-3, with 9 bases identical to TRBD1. The germline V gene has CDR1 KGHSH and CDR2 LQKENI. V was pared by 3 bases and J by 4 bases, with 5 bases of the junction left unmatched. This CDR3 region has 15 residues. The DNA for the CDR3 is TGTGCCAGCTCACCCTCCGGGACAGGGTCAGATACGCAGTATTTT. Translated, it gives CASSPSGTGSDTQYF. Complete variable domain (other parts from reference TRBV18 and TRBJ2-3): NAGVMQNPRHLVRRRGQEARLRCSPMKGHSHVYWYRQLPEEGLKFMVYLQKENIIDESGMPKERFSAEFPKEGPSILRIQQVVRGDSAAYFCASSPSGTGSDTQYFGPGTRLTVL.

The chain recombines TRBV6-5 with TRBJ2-3; D is perhaps TRBD1 (6 bases). CDR1 and CDR2 from the germline V gene are MNHEY and SVGAGI. The CDR3 is made up of 16 amino acids. V shed 4 bases and J shed 0 bases, with 14 bases lying between them. In nucleotides, the CDR3 is TGTGCCAGCAGTTCACGACAGGCTACTAGCACAGATACGCAGTATTTT. This sequence encodes CASSSRQATSTDTQYF.

The genes are TRBV20-1 and TRBJ1-1; 7 bases align to TRBD1. This CDR3 has 10 amino acids. The V and J ends lost 4 bases and 11 bases, in that order; junction bases with no gene match: 4. Germline V gene lookup returns CDR1 DFQATT and CDR2 SNEGSKA (reference sequence). The CDR3 DNA is TGCAGTGCTACCAGGGGGGGGGCTTTCTTT. Its translation is CSATRGGAFF.

The chain recombines TRBV7-2 with TRBJ2-5; D is possibly TRBD1 (5 bases). The CDR3 is made up of 15 amino acids. Deletions cut 0 bases from V and 4 bases from J, with 12 bases between. Looked up from germline, CDR1 is SGHTA and CDR2 is FQGNSA. The CDR3: CASSLAGASRETQYF. The CDR3 DNA sequence: TGTGCCAGCAGCTTAGCAGGGGCTTCCAGAGAGACCCAGTACTTC.

The gene calls are TRBV7-9 and TRBJ1-5, with D unclear. This CDR3 comprises 15 residues. The ends were cut back, 1 base at V and 2 bases at J, with 9 bases in the middle. Germline assignment: CDR1 SEHNR and CDR2 FQNEAQ (reference sequence). Written as DNA, the CDR3 is TGTGCCAGCAGCTTAGGGGAAGGAGGCAATCAGCCCCAGCATTTT. Its translation is CASSLGEGGNQPQHF.

This clone was counted between two and nine times. Sequence at one end of the junction differs from germline and may be a read error. The V gene is TRBV5-6, the J gene TRBJ1-1; 7 positions match TRBD1. Germline CDR1 is SGHDT and CDR2 is YYEEEE. This CDR3 comprises 11 residues. CDR3 in DNA: TGTGCCAGCAGCTTGGGTCATACAGGGGAATTT. It yields the protein CASSLGHTGEF.

The rearrangement joins TRBV23-1 to TRBJ2-7; unclear D gene. TRBV23-1 is identified as an open reading frame with a role that is uncertain. V was cut by 0 bases and J by 2 bases, with 11 bases left in between. CDR3 length: 15 residues. CDR3 coding DNA: TGCGCCAGCAGTCAATCGTCCCAACGGACCTACGAGCAGTACTTC. It specifies CASSQSSQRTYEQYF.

The chain is built from TRBV18 and TRBJ1-1; D remains ambiguous. Germline CDR1 and CDR2: KGHSH and LQKENI. Between the trimmed V and J ends, which lost 4 bases and 2 bases, there was a span of 20 bases. The CDR3 is made up of 17 amino acids. In DNA form, the CDR3 reads TGTGCCAGCTCACTAAGTAGGGTTAAGCGGGGAAACACTGAAGCTTTCTTT. This encodes CASSLSRVKRGNTEAFF.

The rearrangement joins TRBV6-1 to TRBJ2-7, with D possibly TRBD1 on 5 matching bases. Germline values: CDR1 MNHNS, CDR2 SASEGT. Trimming took 6 bases from V and 4 from J, leaving 13 bases between them. The length of the CDR3 is 13 residues. The CDR3 region is CASRPQVLYEQYF. CDR3 sequence (DNA): TGTGCCAGCAGACCACAGGTCCTGTACGAGCAGTACTTC.

The chain is built from TRBV11-2 and TRBJ1-1, with 7 positions matching TRBD1. The germline V gene encodes CDR1 SGHAT and CDR2 FQNNGV. CDR3 length: 15 residues. With V trimmed by 5 bases and J by 2 bases, 8 bases remained unmatched. CDR3 bases: TGTGCCAGCAGCATAACAGGGGCGAGAAACACTGAAGCTTTCTTT. It translates to CASSITGARNTEAFF.

The CDR3 sequence: CASSPRTATTYEQYF. In DNA, the CDR3 is TGTGCCAGCTCACCGAGGACAGCTACCACCTACGAGCAGTACTTC. This rearrangement joins TRBV18 to TRBJ2-7; the D gene is possibly TRBD1 (6 bases). Per the germline V gene, CDR1 is KGHSH and CDR2 is LQKENI. The V and J ends lost 3 bases and 2 bases respectively, with 14 bases between them. The CDR3 is 15 amino acids.

This clone occurred once. The rearrangement uses TRBV19 and TRBJ1-1; maybe TRBD1 (5 bases). This CDR3 spans 13 amino acids. V lost 3 bases, J lost 6 bases, and 11 bases lay in between. Germline lookup yields CDR1 LNHDA and CDR2 SQIVND (reference sequence). The CDR3 nucleotides are TGTGCCAGTAGTATTTGGGGGACCGCTGAAGCTTTCTTT. Residues: CASSIWGTAEAFF.

V is TRBV30 and J is TRBJ2-2; D unresolved. Per germline, CDR1 GTSNPN and CDR2 SVGIG (reference sequence). The CDR3 consists of 11 residues. The ends were cut back, 5 bases at V and 4 bases at J, with 5 bases in the middle. The CDR3 bases are TGTGCCTGGGGCCTCACCGGGGAGCTGTTTTTT. It encodes CAWGLTGELFF.